The T cell receptor beta chain under discussion was sequenced for a study of blood T cells in healthy people across ages. Primers used in a second PCR of about 7 to 12 cycles were a sample-barcoded 5' primer and a J-beta primer mix. TCRdb redid the calling of the 5' RACE reads with MiXCR, one entry per CDR3 protein. The data contain 1.5 million to 2 million distinct CDR3 sequences, about 50% of them singletons. Study results and caveats: Relative to aged donors, long-lived donors carried more naive CD4+ cells and displayed higher diversity.

Comment on this clonotype: No antigen is known for it.

This clonotype was sampled from a woman in her thirties or forties in good health. Sequencing used blood.

CDR3 DNA sequence: TGTGCCAGCAGCTTAGCCCCTCCGGCACAGTCCGCTGGCTACACCTTC. Amino acid sequence: CASSLAPPAQSAGYTF. The rearrangement joins TRBV7-2 to TRBJ1-2; D call uncertain. V was pared by 0 bases and J by 7 bases, with 18 bases between. This CDR3 is built from 16 residues. CDR1 and CDR2 (germline): SGHTA, FQGNSA. Looking up the rest from reference TRBV7-2 and TRBJ1-2 gives the full variable domain: GAGVSQSPSNKVTEKGKDVELRCDPISGHTALYWYRQSLGQGLEFLIYFQGNSAPDKSGLPSDRFSAERTGGSVSTLTIQRTQQEDSAVYLCASSLAPPAQSAGYTFGSGTRLTVV.